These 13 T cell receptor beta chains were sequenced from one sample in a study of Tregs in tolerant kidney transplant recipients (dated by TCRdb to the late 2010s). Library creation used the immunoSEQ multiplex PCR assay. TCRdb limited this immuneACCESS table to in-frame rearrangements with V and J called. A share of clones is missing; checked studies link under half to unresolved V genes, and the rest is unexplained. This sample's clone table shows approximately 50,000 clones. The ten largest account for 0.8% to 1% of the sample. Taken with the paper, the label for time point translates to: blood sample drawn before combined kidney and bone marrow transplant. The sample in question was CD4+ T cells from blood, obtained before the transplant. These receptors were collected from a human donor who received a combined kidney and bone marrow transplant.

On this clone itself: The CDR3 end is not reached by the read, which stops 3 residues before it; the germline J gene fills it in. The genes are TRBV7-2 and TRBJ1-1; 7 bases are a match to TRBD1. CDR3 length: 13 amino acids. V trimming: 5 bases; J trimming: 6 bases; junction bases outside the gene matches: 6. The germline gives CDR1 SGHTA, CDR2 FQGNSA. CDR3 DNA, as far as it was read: TGTGCCAGCAGCCTACAGGGGAGGGCTGAA. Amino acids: CASSLQGRAE. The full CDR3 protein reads CASSLQGRAEAFF.

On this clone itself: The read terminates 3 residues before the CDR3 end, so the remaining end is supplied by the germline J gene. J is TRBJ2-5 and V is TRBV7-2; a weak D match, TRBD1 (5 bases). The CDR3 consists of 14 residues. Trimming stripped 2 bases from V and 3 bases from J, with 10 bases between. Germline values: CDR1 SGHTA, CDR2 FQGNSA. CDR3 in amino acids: CASSLWWGKETQYF. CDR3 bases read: TGTGCCAGCAGCTTATGGTGGGGCAAAGAGACC.

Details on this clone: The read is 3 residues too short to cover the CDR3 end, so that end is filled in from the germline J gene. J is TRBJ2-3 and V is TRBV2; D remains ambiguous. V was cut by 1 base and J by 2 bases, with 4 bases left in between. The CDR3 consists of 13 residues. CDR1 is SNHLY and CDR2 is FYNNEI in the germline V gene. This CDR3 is CASSEVYTDTQYF. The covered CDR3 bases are TGTGCCAGCAGTGAAGTCTACACAGATACG.

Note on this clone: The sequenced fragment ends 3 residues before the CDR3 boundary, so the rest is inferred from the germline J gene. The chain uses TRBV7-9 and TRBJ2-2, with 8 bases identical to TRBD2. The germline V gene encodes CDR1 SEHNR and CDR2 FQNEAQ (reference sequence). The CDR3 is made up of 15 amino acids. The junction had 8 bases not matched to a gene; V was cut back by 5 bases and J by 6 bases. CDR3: CASSPGGASAGELFF. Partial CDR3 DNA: TGTGCCAGCAGCCCGGGGGGGGCATCTGCCGGGGAG. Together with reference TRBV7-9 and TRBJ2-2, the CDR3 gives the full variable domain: DTGVSQNPRHKITKRGQNVTFRCDPISEHNRLYWYRQTLGQGPEFLTYFQNEAQLEKSRLLSDRFSAERPKGSFSTLEIQRTEQGDSAMYLCASSPGGASAGELFFGEGSRLTVL.

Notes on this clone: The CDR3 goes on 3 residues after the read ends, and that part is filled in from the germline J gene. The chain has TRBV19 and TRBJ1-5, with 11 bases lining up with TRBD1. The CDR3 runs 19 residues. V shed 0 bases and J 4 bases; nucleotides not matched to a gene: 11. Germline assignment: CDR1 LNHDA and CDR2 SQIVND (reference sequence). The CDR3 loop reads CASSIDSHLDRGQNQPQHF. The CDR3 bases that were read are TGTGCCAGTAGTATAGATTCCCATCTGGACAGGGGGCAGAATCAGCCC.

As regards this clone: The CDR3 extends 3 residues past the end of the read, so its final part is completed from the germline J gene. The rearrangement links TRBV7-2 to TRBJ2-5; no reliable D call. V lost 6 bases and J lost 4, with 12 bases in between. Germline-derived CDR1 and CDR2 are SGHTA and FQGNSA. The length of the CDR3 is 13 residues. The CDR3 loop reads CASRPLTRETQYF. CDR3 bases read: TGTGCCAGCAGGCCCCTAACCCGAGAGACC.

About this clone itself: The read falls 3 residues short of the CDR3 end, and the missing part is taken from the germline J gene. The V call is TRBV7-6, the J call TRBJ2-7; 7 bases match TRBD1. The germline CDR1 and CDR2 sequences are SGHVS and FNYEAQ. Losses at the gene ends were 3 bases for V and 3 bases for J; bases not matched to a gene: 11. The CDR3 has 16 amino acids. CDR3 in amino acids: CASSLGTQGTDYEQYF. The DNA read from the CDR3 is TGTGCCAGCAGCTTGGGCACGCAAGGGACAGACTACGAG.

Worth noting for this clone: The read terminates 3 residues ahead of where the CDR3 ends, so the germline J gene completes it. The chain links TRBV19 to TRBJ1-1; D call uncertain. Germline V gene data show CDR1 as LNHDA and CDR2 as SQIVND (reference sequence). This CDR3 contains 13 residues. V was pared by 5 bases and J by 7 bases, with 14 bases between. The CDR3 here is CASSGTEVLEAFF. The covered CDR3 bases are TGTGCCAGTAGTGGAACAGAGGTTCTTGAA.

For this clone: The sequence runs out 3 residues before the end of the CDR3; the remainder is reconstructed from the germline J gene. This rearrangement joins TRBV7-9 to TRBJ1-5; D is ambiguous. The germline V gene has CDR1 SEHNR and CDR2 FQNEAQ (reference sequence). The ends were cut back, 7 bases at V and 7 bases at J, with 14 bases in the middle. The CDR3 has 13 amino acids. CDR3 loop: CASNLHAGQPQHF. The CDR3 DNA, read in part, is TGTGCCAGCAACCTTCATGCGGGGCAGCCC.

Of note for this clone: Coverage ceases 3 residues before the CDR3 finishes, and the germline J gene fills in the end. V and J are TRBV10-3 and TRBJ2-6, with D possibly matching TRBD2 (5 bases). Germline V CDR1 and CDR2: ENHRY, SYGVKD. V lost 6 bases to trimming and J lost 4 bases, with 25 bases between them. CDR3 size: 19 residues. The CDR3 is CAISDLVGPTGGGANVLTF. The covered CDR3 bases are TGTGCCATCAGCGATCTCGTGGGCCCTACCGGAGGAGGGGCCAACGTC.

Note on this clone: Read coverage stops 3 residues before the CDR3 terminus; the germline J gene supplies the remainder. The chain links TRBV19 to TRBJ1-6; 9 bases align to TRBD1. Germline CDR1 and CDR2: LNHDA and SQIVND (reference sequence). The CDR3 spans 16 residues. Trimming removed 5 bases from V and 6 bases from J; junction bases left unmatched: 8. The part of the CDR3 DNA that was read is TGTGCCAGTAGTGCCGCCGGGACAGGGCGTAATTCACCC. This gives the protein CASSAAGTGRNSP. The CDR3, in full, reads CASSAAGTGRNSPLHF. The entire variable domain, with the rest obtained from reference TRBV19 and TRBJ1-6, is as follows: DGGITQSPKYLFRKEGQNVTLSCEQNLNHDAMYWYRQDPGQGLRLIYYSQIVNDFQKGDIAEGYSVSREKKESFPLTVTSAQKNPTAFYLCASSAAGTGRNSPLHFGNGTRLTVT.

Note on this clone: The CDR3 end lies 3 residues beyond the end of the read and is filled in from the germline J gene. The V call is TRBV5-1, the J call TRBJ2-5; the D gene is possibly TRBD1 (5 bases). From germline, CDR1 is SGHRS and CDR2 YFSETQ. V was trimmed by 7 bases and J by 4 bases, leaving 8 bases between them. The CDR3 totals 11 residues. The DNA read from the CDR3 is TGCGCCAGCGGCCAGGGAGAGACC. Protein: CASGQGET. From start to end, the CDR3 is CASGQGETQYF.

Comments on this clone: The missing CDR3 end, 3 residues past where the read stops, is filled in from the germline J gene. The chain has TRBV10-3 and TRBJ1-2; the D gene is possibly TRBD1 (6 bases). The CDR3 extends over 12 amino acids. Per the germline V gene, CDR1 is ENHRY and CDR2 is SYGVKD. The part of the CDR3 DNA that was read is TGTGCCATCAGTGTGGACAGCAGTTCC. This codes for CAISVDSSS. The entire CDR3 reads CAISVDSSSYTF.